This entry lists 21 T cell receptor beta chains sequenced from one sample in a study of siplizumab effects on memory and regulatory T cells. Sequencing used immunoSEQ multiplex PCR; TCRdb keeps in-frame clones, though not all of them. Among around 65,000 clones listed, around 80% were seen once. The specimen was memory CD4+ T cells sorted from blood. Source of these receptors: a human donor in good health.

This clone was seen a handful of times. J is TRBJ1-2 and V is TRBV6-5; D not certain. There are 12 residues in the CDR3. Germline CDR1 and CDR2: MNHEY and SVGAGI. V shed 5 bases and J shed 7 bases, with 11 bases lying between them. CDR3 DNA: TGTGCCAGCAGTCCCCCTGAGGGTGGCTACACCTTC. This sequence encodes CASSPPEGGYTF.

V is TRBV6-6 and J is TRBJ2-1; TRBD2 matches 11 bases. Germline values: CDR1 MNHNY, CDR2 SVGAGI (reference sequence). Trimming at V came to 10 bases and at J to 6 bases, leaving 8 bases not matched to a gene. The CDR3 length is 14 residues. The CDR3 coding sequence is TGTGCCACCTGTGTAGCGGGGGGGGCCAATGAGCAGTTCTTC. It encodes CATCVAGGANEQFF.

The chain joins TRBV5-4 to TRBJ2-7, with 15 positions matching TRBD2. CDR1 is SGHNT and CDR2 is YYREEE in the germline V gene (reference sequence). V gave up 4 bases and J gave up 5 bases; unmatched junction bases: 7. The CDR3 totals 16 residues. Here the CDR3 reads CASSPGLAGGFDEQYF. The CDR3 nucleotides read TGTGCCAGCAGCCCGGGACTAGCGGGGGGTTTCGACGAGCAGTACTTC.

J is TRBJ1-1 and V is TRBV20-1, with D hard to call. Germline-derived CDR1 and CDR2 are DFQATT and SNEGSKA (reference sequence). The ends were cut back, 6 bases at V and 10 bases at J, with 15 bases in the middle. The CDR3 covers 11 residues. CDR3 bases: TGCAGTGCGCCCGCCCAGAATAGAGCTTTCTTT. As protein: CSAPAQNRAFF.

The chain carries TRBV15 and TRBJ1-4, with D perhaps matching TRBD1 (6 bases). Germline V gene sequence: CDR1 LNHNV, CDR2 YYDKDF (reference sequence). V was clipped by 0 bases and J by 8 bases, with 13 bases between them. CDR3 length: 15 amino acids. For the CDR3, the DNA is TGTGCCACCAGCAGAGATGGGGGGGGCCAGGAAAAACTGTTTTTT. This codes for CATSRDGGGQEKLFF.

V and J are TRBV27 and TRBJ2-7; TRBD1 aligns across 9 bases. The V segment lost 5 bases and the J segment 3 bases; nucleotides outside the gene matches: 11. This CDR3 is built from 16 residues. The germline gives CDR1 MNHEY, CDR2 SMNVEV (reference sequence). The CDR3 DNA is TGTGCCAGCAGTGGTACCCTGGGACAGGGTTTCTACGAGCAGTACTTC. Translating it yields CASSGTLGQGFYEQYF.

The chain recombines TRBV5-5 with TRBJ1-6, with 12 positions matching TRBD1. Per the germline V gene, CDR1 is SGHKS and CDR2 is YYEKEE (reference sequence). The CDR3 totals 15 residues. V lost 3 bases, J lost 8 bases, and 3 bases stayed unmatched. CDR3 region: CASSWDRGQYSPLHF. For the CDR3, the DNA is TGTGCCAGCAGCTGGGACAGGGGGCAGTATTCACCCCTCCACTTT.

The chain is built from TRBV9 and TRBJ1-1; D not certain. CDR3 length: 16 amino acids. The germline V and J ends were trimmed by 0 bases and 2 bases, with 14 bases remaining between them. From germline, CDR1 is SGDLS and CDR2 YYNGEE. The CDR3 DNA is TGTGCCAGCAGCGTAGCCTACACCCCCCCCAACACTGAAGCTTTCTTT. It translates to CASSVAYTPPNTEAFF.

CDR3 DNA: TGTGCCAGCAGTGAAGCCGTGGGGGGGCTGGGCACTGAAGCTTTCTTT. Its protein product is CASSEAVGGLGTEAFF. The chain joins TRBV2 to TRBJ1-1; a weak D match, TRBD1 (6 bases). Per the germline V gene, CDR1 is SNHLY and CDR2 is FYNNEI. The CDR3 totals 16 residues. V was pared by 0 bases and J by 4 bases, with 15 bases between.

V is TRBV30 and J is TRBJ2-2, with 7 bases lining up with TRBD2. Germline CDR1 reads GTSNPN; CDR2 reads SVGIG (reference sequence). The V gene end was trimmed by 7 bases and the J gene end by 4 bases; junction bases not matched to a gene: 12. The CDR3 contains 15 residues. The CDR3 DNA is TGTGCCTCCGTGAAGGGAGGGGTCGGCACCGGGGAGCTGTTTTTT. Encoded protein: CASVKGGVGTGELFF. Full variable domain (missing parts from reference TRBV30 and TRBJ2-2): SQTIHQWPATLVQPVGSPLSLECTVEGTSNPNLYWYRQAAGRGLQLLFYSVGIGQISSEVPQNLSASRPQDRQFILSSKKLLLSDSGFYLCASVKGGVGTGELFFGEGSRLTVL.

CDR3 region: CASSLRSGVGTDTQYF. CDR3 coding DNA: TGTGCCAGCAGCTTAAGGTCAGGGGTTGGTACAGATACGCAGTATTTT. The chain couples TRBV7-2 to TRBJ2-3; D perhaps matches TRBD1 (6 bases). The CDR3 is 16 residues long. Trimming left V 2 bases short and J 3 bases short, with 15 bases between. Per the germline V gene, CDR1 is SGHTA and CDR2 is FQGNSA.

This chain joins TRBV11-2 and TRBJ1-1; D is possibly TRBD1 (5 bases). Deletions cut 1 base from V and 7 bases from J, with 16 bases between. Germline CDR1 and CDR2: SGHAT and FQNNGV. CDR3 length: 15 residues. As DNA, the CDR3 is TGTGCCAGCAGCTTAGTGTTTCGAATTCAGGGTGAAGCTTTCTTT. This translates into CASSLVFRIQGEAFF.

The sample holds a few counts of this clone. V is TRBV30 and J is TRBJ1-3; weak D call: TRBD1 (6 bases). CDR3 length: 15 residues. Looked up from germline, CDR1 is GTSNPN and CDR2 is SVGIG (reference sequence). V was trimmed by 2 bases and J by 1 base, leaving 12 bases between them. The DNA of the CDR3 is TGTGCCTGGAGTAACAGGGTCCGTTCTGGAAACACCATATATTTT. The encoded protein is CAWSNRVRSGNTIYF.

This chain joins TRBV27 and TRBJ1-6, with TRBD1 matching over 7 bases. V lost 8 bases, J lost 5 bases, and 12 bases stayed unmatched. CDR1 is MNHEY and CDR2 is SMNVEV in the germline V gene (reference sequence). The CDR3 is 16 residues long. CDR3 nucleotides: TGTGCCAGCCCATTACACAGGGGACCTAATAATTCACCCCTCCACTTT. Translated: CASPLHRGPNNSPLHF.

CDR3 protein: CAISLGGNEQFF. CDR3 nucleotides: TGTGCCATCAGCCTAGGGGGGAATGAGCAGTTCTTC. V is TRBV10-3 and J is TRBJ2-1; D may match TRBD1 or TRBD2 (6 bases each). Germline V gene lookup returns CDR1 ENHRY and CDR2 SYGVKD. The CDR3 has 12 residues. V was clipped by 6 bases and J by 7 bases, with 10 bases between them.

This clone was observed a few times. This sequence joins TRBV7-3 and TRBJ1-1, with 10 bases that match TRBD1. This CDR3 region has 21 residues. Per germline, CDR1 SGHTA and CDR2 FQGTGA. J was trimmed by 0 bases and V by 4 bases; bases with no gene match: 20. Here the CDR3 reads CASSSLRPSGTGARMNTEAFF. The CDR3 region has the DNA TGTGCCAGCAGCTCTCTACGCCCATCCGGGACAGGGGCGAGGATGAACACTGAAGCTTTCTTT.

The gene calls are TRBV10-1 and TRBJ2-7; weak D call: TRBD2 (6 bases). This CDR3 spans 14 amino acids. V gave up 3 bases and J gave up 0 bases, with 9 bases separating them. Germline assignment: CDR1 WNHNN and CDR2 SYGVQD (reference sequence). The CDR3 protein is CASSDGGVSYEQYF. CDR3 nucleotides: TGCGCCAGCAGTGACGGCGGGGTCTCCTACGAGCAGTACTTC.

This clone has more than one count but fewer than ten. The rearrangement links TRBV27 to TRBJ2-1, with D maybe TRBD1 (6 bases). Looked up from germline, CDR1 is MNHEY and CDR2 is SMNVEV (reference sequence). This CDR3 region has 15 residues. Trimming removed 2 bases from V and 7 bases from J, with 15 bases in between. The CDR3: CASSLRDTVSNEQFF. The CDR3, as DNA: TGTGCCAGCAGTTTACGGGACACGGTATCAAATGAGCAGTTCTTC.

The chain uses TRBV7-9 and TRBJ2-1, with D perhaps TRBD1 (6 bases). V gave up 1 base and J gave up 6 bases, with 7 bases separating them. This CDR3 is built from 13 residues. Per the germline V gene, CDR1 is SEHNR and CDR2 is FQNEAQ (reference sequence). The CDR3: CASSLGGGNEQFF. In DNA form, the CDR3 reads TGTGCCAGCAGCTTAGGAGGGGGCAATGAGCAGTTCTTC. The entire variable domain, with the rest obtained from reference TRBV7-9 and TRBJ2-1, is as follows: DTGVSQNPRHKITKRGQNVTFRCDPISEHNRLYWYRQTLGQGPEFLTYFQNEAQLEKSRLLSDRFSAERPKGSFSTLEIQRTEQGDSAMYLCASSLGGGNEQFFGPGTRLTVL.

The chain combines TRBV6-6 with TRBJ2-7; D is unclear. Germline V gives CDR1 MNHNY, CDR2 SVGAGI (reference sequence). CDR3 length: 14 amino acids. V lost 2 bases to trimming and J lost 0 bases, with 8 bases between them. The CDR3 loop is CASSYTLGSYEQYF. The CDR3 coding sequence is TGTGCCAGCAGTTACACTTTAGGCTCCTACGAGCAGTACTTC.

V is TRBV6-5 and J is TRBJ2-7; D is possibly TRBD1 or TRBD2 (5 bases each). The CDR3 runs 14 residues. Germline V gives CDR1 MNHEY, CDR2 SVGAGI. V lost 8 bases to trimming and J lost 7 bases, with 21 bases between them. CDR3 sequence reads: CASGPRGVTQEQYF. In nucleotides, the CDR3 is TGTGCCAGCGGCCCTAGAGGGGTGACCCAGGAGCAGTACTTC.